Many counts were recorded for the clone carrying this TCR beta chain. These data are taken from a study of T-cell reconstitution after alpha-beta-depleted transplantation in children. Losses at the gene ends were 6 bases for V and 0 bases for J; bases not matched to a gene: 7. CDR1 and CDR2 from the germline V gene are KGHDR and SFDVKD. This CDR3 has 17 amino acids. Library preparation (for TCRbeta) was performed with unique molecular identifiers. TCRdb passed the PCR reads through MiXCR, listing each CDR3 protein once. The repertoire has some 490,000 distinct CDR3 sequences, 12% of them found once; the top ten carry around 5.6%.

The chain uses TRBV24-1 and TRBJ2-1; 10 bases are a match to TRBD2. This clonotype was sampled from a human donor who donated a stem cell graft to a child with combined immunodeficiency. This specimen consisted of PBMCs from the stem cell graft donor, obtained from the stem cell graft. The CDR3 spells CATSSTSGTLSYNEQFF. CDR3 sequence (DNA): TGTGCCACCAGTTCTACTAGCGGGACTCTCTCCTACAATGAGCAGTTCTTC.